These T cell receptor beta chains were read from a single sample in a study of cytomegalovirus exposure and HLA in healthy donors. TCRdb's table, derived via immunoSEQ multiplex PCR, lists solely in-frame clones and lacks some. The top ten clones hold under 2.5% of a sample with 150,000 to 200,000 clones, less than 80% of them seen once. Sequenced: PBMCs. The receptor set was obtained from a man in his forties in good health and CMV-seronegative. The CDR3 runs from the conserved cysteine through the conserved F or W. A D gene is named only where the DNA matches it firmly. Some rows have no size entry. The others give once, few or many, or a class for an expanded clone.

TRBJ2-7 | TRBV6-5 | TRBD2 | 8 | once | CSGGDEAF | TGTTCGGGGGGGGATGAGGCCTTC
TRBJ2-3 | TRBV9 | TRBD2 | 18 | . | CASSVVRWSGRAADTQYF | TGTGCCAGCAGCGTAGTTCGGTGGAGCGGGAGGGCCGCGGATACGCAGTATTTT
TRBJ1-5 | TRBV19 | TRBD1 | 15 | . | CASRDRPQGGQPQHF | TGTGCCAGTCGGGACAGGCCTCAGGGGGGTCAGCCCCAGCATTTT
TRBJ2-1 | TRBV7-9 | TRBD2 | 14 | . | CSSSLRSAGGEQFF | TGTTCCAGCAGCTTGAGGTCCGCGGGGGGTGAGCAGTTCTTC
TRBJ1-3 | TRBV19 | TRBD1 | 16 | . | CASSILLPGGMNTIYF | TGTGCCAGTAGTATCTTACTACCAGGGGGCATGAACACCATATATTTT
TRBJ2-7 | TRBV27 | . | 14 | . | CASRTTGPSYEQYF | TGTGCCAGCAGGACTACTGGTCCCTCCTACGAGCAGTACTTC
TRBJ2-1 | TRBV7-2 | . | 13 | . | CASYGILEDEQFF | TGTGCCAGCTACGGGATCCTAGAGGATGAGCAGTTCTTC
TRBJ2-3 | TRBV6-1 | TRBD1 | 14 | . | CASSEGGQPDTQYF | TGTGCCAGCAGTGAAGGGGGACAGCCAGATACGCAGTATTTT
TRBJ1-5 | TRBV28 | . | 12 | . | CASSGGLQPQHF | TGTGCCAGCAGCGGAGGGTTGCAGCCCCAGCATTTT
TRBJ2-7 | TRBV5-4 | . | 15 | few | CASSLERGGLYEQYF | TGTGCCAGCAGCTTGGAGAGGGGAGGTCTCTACGAGCAGTACTTC
TRBJ2-3 | TRBV5-1 | . | 15 | . | CASSLGSGSTDTQYF | TGCGCCAGCAGCTTGGGCAGCGGGAGCACAGATACGCAGTATTTT
TRBJ2-7 | TRBV28 | TRBD2 | 14 | . | CASGRGDGSYEQYF | TGTGCCAGTGGGAGGGGCGACGGGAGCTACGAGCAGTACTTC
TRBJ1-3 | TRBV6-4 | . | 17 | . | CATMTQVTLSSGNTIYF | TGTGCCACCATGACACAGGTTACTCTTAGCTCTGGAAACACCATATATTTT
TRBJ2-7 | TRBV5-1 | TRBD1 | 13 | . | CASRPDRGYEQYF | TGCGCCAGCAGACCGGACAGGGGGTACGAGCAGTACTTC
TRBJ2-7 | TRBV6-5 | . | 10 | few | CASGGGEQYF | TGTGCCAGCGGGGGCGGCGAGCAGTACTTC